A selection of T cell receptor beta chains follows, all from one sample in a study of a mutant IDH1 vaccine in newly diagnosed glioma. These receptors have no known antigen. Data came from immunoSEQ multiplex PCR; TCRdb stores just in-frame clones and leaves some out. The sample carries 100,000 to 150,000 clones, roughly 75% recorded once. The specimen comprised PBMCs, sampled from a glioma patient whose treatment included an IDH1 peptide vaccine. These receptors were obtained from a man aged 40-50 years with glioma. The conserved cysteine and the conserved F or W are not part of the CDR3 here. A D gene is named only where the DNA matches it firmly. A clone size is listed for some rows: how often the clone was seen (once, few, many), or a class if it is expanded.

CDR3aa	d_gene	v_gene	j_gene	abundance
ASSFSVTLRTAQY	.	TRBV5-6	TRBJ2-3	.
ASSVIAGVTDTQY	TRBD2	TRBV9	TRBJ2-3	.
ASTRAGSRNEQF	.	TRBV28	TRBJ2-1	.
AWTRDRGNEKLF	TRBD1	TRBV30	TRBJ1-4	.
ASTGINQPQH	.	TRBV19	TRBJ1-5	.
ASSGPRETEAF	.	TRBV9	TRBJ1-1	.
ASSQEVGAGLQETQY	TRBD2	TRBV4-3	TRBJ2-5	once
ASSHEILAETQY	.	TRBV4-2	TRBJ2-5	once
ASRGAVNYGYT	.	TRBV28	TRBJ1-2	.
ASRRGGEVGTGSHEQY	.	TRBV2	TRBJ2-7	.
ASNKDTGGQPQH	.	TRBV6-5	TRBJ1-5	.
ASSEQTISGNTIY	.	TRBV5-1	TRBJ1-3	few
ASSEGVEQY	.	TRBV11-3	TRBJ2-7	.
ASSPRGGQGYQPQH	.	TRBV18	TRBJ1-5	.
ASSLTFRGLGYEQY	TRBD1	TRBV5-1	TRBJ2-7	.